These 26 T cell receptor beta chains share one sample of origin, sequenced in a study of PD-1 blockade in classical Hodgkin lymphoma. Each of the patients experienced relapse following autologous stem cell transplantation, and their brentuximab vedotin exposure differed. Profiled with immunoSEQ multiplex PCR; TCRdb holds only in-frame clones, not every one. The sample lists tens of thousands of clones, roughly nine tenths occurring once. Sequenced material: peripheral blood mononuclear cells (PBMCs), taken at baseline. All receptors derive from a human donor with classical Hodgkin lymphoma.

Only one count was recorded for this clone. J is TRBJ2-1 and V is TRBV18; 7 bases line up with TRBD2. The CDR3 runs 17 residues. Germline lookup yields CDR1 KGHSH and CDR2 LQKENI. The V gene end was trimmed by 3 bases and the J gene end by 0 bases; junction bases not matched to a gene: 8. The CDR3 here is CASSPPASGSSYNEQFF. The CDR3 DNA is TGTGCCAGCTCACCCCCCGCTAGCGGTAGCTCCTACAATGAGCAGTTCTTC.

The V call is TRBV29-1, the J call TRBJ2-1, with TRBD2 matching over 9 bases. V shed 4 bases, J shed 4 bases, and the junction held 2 bases outside the gene matches. The V gene's germline CDR1 is SQVTM and CDR2 ANQGSEA. This CDR3 spans 13 amino acids. The CDR3 DNA reads as TGCAGCGTTGTCCTAGCGGGGTACAATGAGCAGTTCTTC. Translated: CSVVLAGYNEQFF.

The chain links TRBV6-1 to TRBJ1-5, with D perhaps TRBD1 (5 bases). Trimming took 2 bases from V and 6 from J, leaving 11 bases between them. CDR1 is MNHNS, CDR2 SASEGT, per germline. The CDR3 runs 14 residues. In nucleotides, the CDR3 is TGTGCCAGCAGTGAACACATCGGGGGTCAGCCCCAGCATTTT. Translation gives CASSEHIGGQPQHF.

The gene calls are TRBV28 and TRBJ1-5; a weak D match, TRBD1 (5 bases). The ends were cut back, 5 bases at V and 3 bases at J, with 17 bases in the middle. The CDR3 covers 16 residues. CDR1 and CDR2 (germline): MDHEN, SYDVKM. The CDR3 reads CASSTYGGAFNQPQHF. The CDR3, as DNA: TGTGCCAGCAGTACCTACGGTGGGGCCTTCAATCAGCCCCAGCATTTT. The full variable domain, its missing parts supplied by reference TRBV28 and TRBJ1-5, is DVKVTQSSRYLVKRTGEKVFLECVQDMDHENMFWYRQDPGLGLRLIYFSYDVKMKEKGDIPEGYSVSREKKERFSLILESASTNQTSMYLCASSTYGGAFNQPQHFGDGTRLSIL.

This sequence joins TRBV9 and TRBJ1-2; 8 bases agree with TRBD1. Trimming at V came to 3 bases and at J to 4 bases, leaving 8 bases not matched to a gene. The CDR3 is 15 amino acids. Germline lookup yields CDR1 SGDLS and CDR2 YYNGEE. The CDR3 protein is CASSERDRGGYGYTF. CDR3 coding DNA: TGTGCCAGCAGCGAGCGCGACAGGGGAGGCTATGGCTACACCTTC.

This sequence joins TRBV6-6 and TRBJ2-6, with D perhaps matching TRBD1 (6 bases). The CDR3 is 15 residues long. Germline values: CDR1 MNHNY, CDR2 SVGAGI (reference sequence). The V and J ends lost 2 bases and 9 bases respectively, with 14 bases between them. CDR3 in amino acids: CASSYGGRINNVLTF. The CDR3, as DNA: TGTGCCAGCAGTTACGGGGGCCGGATAAACAACGTCCTGACTTTC.

For this clone: The sample contains more than one DNA sequence encoding this CDR3. The chain combines TRBV6-1 with TRBJ1-5; D unclear. The V and J ends lost 0 bases and 5 bases respectively, with 5 bases between them. Germline CDR1 MNHNS, CDR2 SASEGT. The CDR3 length is 13 residues. In nucleotides, the CDR3 is TGTGCCAGCAGTGAAGCCGGAGATCAGCCCCAGCATTTT. This encodes CASSEAGDQPQHF.

The chain has TRBV28 and TRBJ1-2; 7 nucleotides match TRBD1. The CDR3 is 15 residues long. Germline CDR1 is MDHEN and CDR2 is SYDVKM. The V gene end was trimmed by 8 bases and the J gene end by 2 bases; junction bases not matched to a gene: 11. The CDR3 coding sequence is TGTGCCAGCCGGGACAGAGAAGACTTGAACTATGGCTACACCTTC. Encoded protein: CASRDREDLNYGYTF.

The CDR3 here is CASGTFTGAEEKLFF. For the CDR3, the DNA is TGTGCCAGCGGAACATTTACAGGGGCGGAAGAAAAACTGTTTTTT. The chain joins TRBV7-9 to TRBJ1-4, with 7 positions matching TRBD1. Germline CDR1 and CDR2: SEHNR and FQNEAQ (reference sequence). CDR3 size: 15 residues. V lost 8 bases, J lost 8 bases, and 14 bases stayed unmatched.

This sequence joins TRBV28 and TRBJ2-3; the match to TRBD1 covers 8 bases. CDR3 length equals 14 residues. CDR1 and CDR2 from the germline V gene are MDHEN and SYDVKM. V was clipped by 3 bases and J by 2 bases; unmatched bases: 1. The CDR3 is CASSLTGDTDTQYF. The DNA for the CDR3 is TGTGCCAGCAGTTTGACAGGGGACACAGATACGCAGTATTTT. Complete variable domain (other parts from reference TRBV28 and TRBJ2-3): DVKVTQSSRYLVKRTGEKVFLECVQDMDHENMFWYRQDPGLGLRLIYFSYDVKMKEKGDIPEGYSVSREKKERFSLILESASTNQTSMYLCASSLTGDTDTQYFGPGTRLTVL.

This chain joins TRBV5-1 and TRBJ2-7; 11 bases agree with TRBD1. Germline loops: CDR1 SGHRS, CDR2 YFSETQ. The length of the CDR3 is 18 residues. Unmatched junction bases numbered 10, after V lost 1 base and J lost 1 base. For the CDR3, the DNA is TGCGCCAGCAGCTTGCTATCTGGGGGACAGGGGGTTTCCTACGAGCAGTACTTC. Its translation is CASSLLSGGQGVSYEQYF.

The chain couples TRBV7-9 to TRBJ2-3; 9 bases fit TRBD2. Unmatched junction bases numbered 6, after V lost 5 bases and J lost 15 bases. Germline V lookup: CDR1 SEHNR, CDR2 FQNEAQ (reference sequence). The CDR3 extends over 11 amino acids. CDR3 sequence: CASSRSGGDYF. The CDR3 DNA is TGTGCCAGCAGCCGTAGCGGGGGAGATTATTTT.

The gene calls are TRBV6-7 and TRBJ2-1; the D gene could be TRBD1 or TRBD2 (5 bases each). TRBV6-7 qualifies as an ORF whose function is uncertain. V was cut by 0 bases and J by 5 bases, with 11 bases left in between. The CDR3 has 15 residues. CDR3 amino acids: CASSYSGEGNNEQFF. The CDR3 DNA reads TGTGCCAGCAGTTACTCGGGGGAAGGCAACAATGAGCAGTTCTTC.

This clone was detected a few times. V gene TRBV7-9 combines with J gene TRBJ1-3; D remains ambiguous. The CDR3 has 12 amino acids. V dropped 8 bases and J dropped 0 bases, with 5 bases sitting between them. CDR1 is SEHNR and CDR2 is FQNEAQ in the germline V gene (reference sequence). Here the CDR3 reads CASEGSGNTIYF. The CDR3 nucleotides are TGTGCCAGCGAGGGCTCTGGAAACACCATATATTTT. Based on the CDR3 plus reference TRBV7-9 and TRBJ1-3, the full variable domain is DTGVSQNPRHKITKRGQNVTFRCDPISEHNRLYWYRQTLGQGPEFLTYFQNEAQLEKSRLLSDRFSAERPKGSFSTLEIQRTEQGDSAMYLCASEGSGNTIYFGEGSWLTVV.

The V gene is TRBV6-5, the J gene TRBJ2-7; 7 nucleotides agree with TRBD2. CDR1 and CDR2 (germline): MNHEY, SVGAGI. V was pared by 5 bases and J by 3 bases, with 7 bases of the junction left unmatched. The CDR3 has 14 amino acids. CDR3 coding DNA: TGTGCCAGCAGTAAGCTAGCGGAACTCTACGAGCAGTACTTC. It specifies CASSKLAELYEQYF.

The chain carries TRBV11-2 and TRBJ2-1; 8 nucleotides line up with TRBD2. This CDR3 is 14 amino acids long. The J segment lost 6 bases and the V segment lost 1 base, leaving 2 bases of the junction unmatched. Germline CDR1 and CDR2: SGHAT and FQNNGV. Here the CDR3 reads CASSLAGGGNEQFF. The CDR3 region has the DNA TGTGCCAGCAGCTTAGCGGGAGGGGGCAATGAGCAGTTCTTC.

This sequence joins TRBV5-1 and TRBJ2-1; a possible D gene is TRBD2 (5 bases). V was shortened by 5 bases and J by 6 bases, with 12 bases between the two germline ends. Germline CDR1 SGHRS, CDR2 YFSETQ. The CDR3 has 13 residues. The CDR3, as DNA: TGCGCCAGCAGTCCCACGGGGTCCAATGAGCAGTTCTTC. As protein: CASSPTGSNEQFF.

This chain connects TRBV6-6 to TRBJ2-7, with D possibly called TRBD1 or TRBD2 (5 bases each). V was pared by 1 base and J by 6 bases, with 16 bases between. This CDR3 has 15 residues. Germline CDR1 is MNHNY and CDR2 is SVGAGI (reference sequence). CDR3 loop: CASSYLGEGGSEQYF. For the CDR3, the DNA is TGTGCCAGCAGTTACTTGGGGGAAGGTGGGTCCGAGCAGTACTTC.

The V and J genes are TRBV2 and TRBJ2-1, with 9 positions matching TRBD2. The CDR3 consists of 15 residues. Germline V lookup: CDR1 SNHLY, CDR2 FYNNEI. With V trimmed by 7 bases and J by 0 bases, 4 bases remained unmatched. DNA for the CDR3: TGTGCCAGCACTCTTAGCGGGAGCTCCTACAATGAGCAGTTCTTC. It encodes CASTLSGSSYNEQFF.

The chain is built from TRBV5-4 and TRBJ2-5; the D is unclear. The length of the CDR3 is 12 residues. Germline lookup yields CDR1 SGHNT and CDR2 YYREEE (reference sequence). V lost 9 bases to trimming and J lost 3 bases, with 12 bases between them. The CDR3 DNA sequence: TGTGCCACCTCGTCGGCGGAAGAGACCCAGTACTTC. Encoded protein: CATSSAEETQYF.

The chain employs TRBV18 and TRBJ1-1; D is ambiguous. CDR1 is KGHSH, CDR2 LQKENI, per germline. The CDR3 has 12 amino acids. V dropped 3 bases and J dropped 6 bases, with 8 bases sitting between them. The CDR3 protein is CASSPPGAEAFF. In DNA, the CDR3 is TGTGCCAGCTCACCCCCGGGCGCTGAAGCTTTCTTT. The full variable domain, completed using reference TRBV18 and TRBJ1-1, is NAGVMQNPRHLVRRRGQEARLRCSPMKGHSHVYWYRQLPEEGLKFMVYLQKENIIDESGMPKERFSAEFPKEGPSILRIQQVVRGDSAAYFCASSPPGAEAFFGQGTRLTVV.

The chain carries TRBV5-4 and TRBJ1-4, with 7 bases identical to TRBD1. This CDR3 contains 14 residues. V shed 4 bases and J 6 bases; nucleotides not matched to a gene: 6. CDR1 and CDR2 (germline): SGHNT, YYREEE (reference sequence). The CDR3 is CASSRWDSYEKLFF. The CDR3, as DNA: TGTGCCAGCAGCCGTTGGGACAGCTATGAAAAACTGTTTTTT.

The chain employs TRBV2 and TRBJ2-1, with D maybe TRBD2 (5 bases). Germline V lookup: CDR1 SNHLY, CDR2 FYNNEI. This CDR3 region has 17 residues. V was shortened by 6 bases and J by 6 bases, with 24 bases between the two germline ends. This chain's CDR3 is CASSRVPGPTRVNEQFF. CDR3 DNA: TGTGCCAGCAGCAGAGTTCCCGGGCCTACTAGGGTCAATGAGCAGTTCTTC.

The chain recombines TRBV6-1 with TRBJ2-1; D might be TRBD1 (5 bases). Germline values: CDR1 MNHNS, CDR2 SASEGT. V lost 3 bases and J lost 12, with 18 bases in between. The CDR3 consists of 14 residues. The CDR3 nucleotides read TGTGCCAGCAGTGACATGTGGGGCTTTGTCGGGCAGTTCTTC. Its protein product is CASSDMWGFVGQFF.

The V and J genes are TRBV5-1 and TRBJ1-1, with 9 bases aligning to TRBD1. V lost 5 bases to trimming and J lost 11 bases; unmatched junction nucleotides: 7. This CDR3 has 12 residues. Germline lookup yields CDR1 SGHRS and CDR2 YFSETQ. CDR3 sequence: CASRGTGNSAFF. DNA of the CDR3: TGCGCCAGCAGGGGGACAGGGAATTCGGCTTTCTTT.

The V and J genes are TRBV7-2 and TRBJ1-6; TRBD1 is a possible D gene (6 bases). V lost 2 bases and J lost 7, with 12 bases in between. This CDR3 is 15 amino acids long. Germline V gives CDR1 SGHTA, CDR2 FQGNSA. CDR3 loop: CASSLYGQGNSPLHF. As DNA, the CDR3 is TGTGCCAGCAGCTTATATGGCCAGGGGAATTCACCCCTCCACTTT.